The sequence of this T cell receptor (beta chain) was determined in a study of cytomegalovirus exposure and HLA in healthy donors. Germline V gene sequence: CDR1 SGHRS, CDR2 YFSETQ. The CDR3 length is 17 residues. V lost 0 bases and J lost 1; bases outside the gene matches: 5. Produced via immunoSEQ multiplex PCR; TCRdb's table is partial and in-frame only. The sample carries tens of thousands of clones, approximately 94% recorded once. This clone was seen a single time. Material for sequencing was PBMCs. This chain connects TRBV5-1 to TRBJ2-1; TRBD2 aligns across 9 bases. The sequence derives from a man younger than 35 in good health and CMV-seropositive. CDR3 in DNA: TGCGCCAGCAGCTTGGGCGGGGGGGCTGTTTCCTACAATGAGCAGTTCTTC. It encodes CASSLGGGAVSYNEQFF.